This T cell receptor beta chain was recorded in a study of Ad26.COV2.S vaccination and SARS-CoV-2 variants (dated by TCRdb to the early 2020s). General notes on the study: Donors in the vaccine arm were drawn from COV1001, a phase I-IIa trial of Ad26.COV2.S in healthy adults that was multicentre, randomized, double-blind and placebo-controlled. The specificity and breadth of SARS-CoV-2-reactive T cell receptors after Ad26.COV2.S vaccination were assessed by TCRbeta repertoire sequencing. A total of approximately 32 samples were included in the TCR-sequenced set, comprising around 19 Ad26.COV2.S vaccine recipients, 5 placebo recipients and 8 SARS-CoV-2 convalescent individuals. Throughout the experiments and outcome assessment, investigators stayed blinded to trial group allocation. Participants in the trial were split at random into five groups of five each, receiving low-dose or high-dose Ad26.COV2.S once or twice, or else placebo on both occasions. Ad26.COV2.S was administered intramuscularly at a dose of 5x10^10 or 1x10^11 viral particles, either as one shot or as two shots given 56 days apart. Study-wide findings and limitations: After vaccination, substantial breadth of spike-specific CD8+ and CD4+ T cell responses was reported. Comparable non-spike TCR breadth was observed between vaccine and placebo recipients, consistent with only spike being contained in the vaccine. The study was not powered for comparison of responses between vaccine doses or regimens. Higher spike-specific TCR breadth was observed in Ad26.COV2.S recipients than in placebo recipients (P = 0.0014). The authors noted that total T cell responses may have been underestimated by the TCR breadth and depth analyses.

TCRbeta CDR3 regions were sequenced with the immunoSEQ Assay. After extraction, genomic DNA underwent amplification by bias-controlled multiplex PCR, followed by high-throughput sequencing. On the authors' methods: To quantify the absolute abundance of each unique TCRbeta CDR3 region, sequences were collapsed and filtered. T cell fraction was estimated by normalization of TCRbeta template counts to usable DNA, with usable DNA being measured through amplification of reference genes present in all nucleated cells. Repertoire TCRs were annotated as SARS-CoV-2-specific by exact matching of V gene, CDR3 amino acid sequence and J gene to a known reactive TCR set. The reference SARS-CoV-2 TCR set was derived from MIRA and filtered for enrichment in COVID-19-positive ImmuneCODE repertoires, a step that removed public or cross-reactive TCRs. Drawing on the MIRA antigens, annotated TCRs were analysed further at the level of specific ORF or position within ORF. Breadth was defined as the number of annotated unique rearrangements divided by the total number of unique productive rearrangements, and depth was defined as the summed frequency of the annotated unique rearrangements. Two-sided Wilcoxon rank-sum tests were used to compare TCR breadth between groups. In its TCRdb copy, this immuneACCESS table keeps in-frame sequences only and misses some clones. Where compared with another copy, unresolved V genes explain less than half of these, and the others have no known cause. The V and J calls and clone size come from that table; D and trimming were worked out from the DNA. The sample records around 340,000 clones, 88% of which are singletons. The leading ten clones occupy 6.4% of the sample.

In the case of this clone: This clone's antigen is unknown. Base qualities were left out, and no much larger clone turns up one base away.

Taken from cysteine to phenylalanine, the CDR3 has 11 residues. Just the 33-base CDR3 DNA is kept, in frame starting at base 1. V gives up 2 bases and J gives up 12 bases, and the segment between their germline ends measures 11 bases. Via the germline V gene, CDR1 is SQVTM and CDR2 ANQGSEA. Taken with the paper, the label for treatment or condition translates to: around 19 received Ad26.COV2.S at low or high dose, single or two shots; about 5 received placebo; per-sample allocation not given. For vaccine and placebo recipients, repertoires were sequenced using samples collected on day 63 after the first injection. Between 29 July and 7 August 2020, Cohort 1b enrolled 25 adults aged 18-55 years at one site in Boston, USA. Ad26.COV2.S consisted of a replication-incompetent adenovirus type 26 vector by which a prefusion-stabilized SARS-CoV-2 spike protein from the original Wuhan strain was expressed.

Material: peripheral blood, obtained in a trial of Ad26.COV2.S vaccine versus placebo. The V gene is TRBV29-1 and the J gene is TRBJ2-1, with the D gene uncertain. The sequence derives from a person aged 18-60 years who received the Ad26.COV2.S COVID-19 vaccine or a placebo. The CDR3 reads as follows: CSVEPDTVQFF. The DNA reads as follows: TGCAGCGTTGAACCCGACACAGTGCAGTTCTTC.